The clone carrying this T cell receptor (beta chain) has just a few counts. The CDR3 is 17 residues long. The germline gives CDR1 SGHNT, CDR2 YYREEE (reference sequence). J was trimmed by 3 bases and V by 4 bases; bases with no gene match: 12. This sample is drawn from a study of blood T cell repertoires in COVID-19. The wider study: The United States, Italy and Spain provided the acute and convalescent COVID-19 samples. Sources were T cells, B-cell-depleted T cells, or PBMCs; the material itself was cDNA or gDNA.

In the source study's methods: It was from reference gene primer amplification that nucleated cell counts were estimated. The protocol was immunoSEQ multiplex PCR, while the TCRdb copy is restricted to in-frame clones and leaves out a portion. The DNA gave D and trimming, while V, J and clone size come from that table. The table includes around 69,000 clones, around 84% detected once. This chain uses TRBV5-4 with TRBJ1-5, with 8 bases aligning to TRBD1. The specimen sequenced was peripheral blood. This TCR derives from a middle-aged man with active COVID-19. The CDR3 nucleotides are TGTGCCAGCAGCCCCCTTGACGGACAGGGCTCCAATCAGCCCCAGCATTTT. This translates into CASSPLDGQGSNQPQHF.